This T cell receptor beta chain stems from a study of cytomegalovirus exposure and HLA in healthy donors. Study background: Of several hundred genotyped donors, 81% clustered with self-reported Caucasian donors.

This clone occurred many times. Its antigen is undetermined. Primers for the PCR totalled 60 Vbeta and 13 Jbeta. Some clones are missing from TCRdb's copy, which holds only in-frame ones; the method was immunoSEQ multiplex PCR. This table has some 98,000 clones, roughly a tenth appearing once. The study, taken as a whole, reports: CMV serostatus was the only immune exposure information that was available. The analysis excluded some indistinguishable V segments, including TRBV6-2 and TRBV6-3.

The CDR3 has 11 amino acids. Trimming took 2 bases from V and 8 from J, leaving 6 bases between them. Germline CDR1 and CDR2: SEHNR and FQNEAQ (reference sequence). Sample: PBMCs. The sequence was collected from a man aged 50-60 years in good health and CMV-seropositive. V gene TRBV7-9 combines with J gene TRBJ1-1; D is uncertain. The CDR3 DNA sequence: TGTGCCAGCAGCTTACGGGAGGAAGCTTTCTTT. Translated, it gives CASSLREEAFF.